This T cell receptor (beta chain) came from a study of patients and donors after allogeneic stem cell transplantation. From the RT-PCR reads, TCRdb called clonotypes with MiXCR, one entry per CDR3 protein. The sample includes some 960,000 distinct CDR3 sequences, over 15% seen only once; the top ten take around 6%. Germline V gives CDR1 SGDLS, CDR2 YYNGEE. V was pared by 2 bases and J by 6 bases, with 4 bases of the junction left unmatched. This CDR3 region has 13 residues. This clonotype was seen a handful of times. What was sequenced was blood, either unsorted or a sorted T cell fraction (not recorded which). The TCR sequence derives from a human donor who was either an allogeneic HSCT recipient or a stem cell or donor lymphocyte infusion donor (not recorded which). It is not recorded whose cells these are; they may come from a transplant donor. V gene TRBV9 combines with J gene TRBJ1-2, with 7 positions matching TRBD1. CDR3 loop: CASSVRQGDGYTF. Here the CDR3 DNA reads TGTGCCAGCAGCGTTCGACAGGGCGATGGCTACACCTTC.